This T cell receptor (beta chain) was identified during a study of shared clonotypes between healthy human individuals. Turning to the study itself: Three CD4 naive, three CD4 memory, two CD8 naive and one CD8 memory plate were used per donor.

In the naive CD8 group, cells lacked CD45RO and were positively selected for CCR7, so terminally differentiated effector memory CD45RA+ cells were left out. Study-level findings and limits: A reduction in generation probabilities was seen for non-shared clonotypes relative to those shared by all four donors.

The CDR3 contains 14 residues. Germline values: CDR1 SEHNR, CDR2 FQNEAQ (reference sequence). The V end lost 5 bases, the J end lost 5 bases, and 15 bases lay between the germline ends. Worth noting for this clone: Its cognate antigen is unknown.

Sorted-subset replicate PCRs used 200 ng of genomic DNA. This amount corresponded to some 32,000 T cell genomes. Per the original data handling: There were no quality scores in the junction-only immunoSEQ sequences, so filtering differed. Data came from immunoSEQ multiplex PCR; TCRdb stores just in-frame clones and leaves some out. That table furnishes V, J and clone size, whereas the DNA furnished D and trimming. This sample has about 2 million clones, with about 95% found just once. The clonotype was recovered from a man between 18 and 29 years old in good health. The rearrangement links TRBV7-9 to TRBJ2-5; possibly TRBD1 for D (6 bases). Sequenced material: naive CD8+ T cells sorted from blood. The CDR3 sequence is CASSNVGQGETQYF. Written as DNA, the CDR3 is TGTGCCAGCAGCAACGTGGGGCAGGGGGAGACCCAGTACTTC.